This T cell receptor (beta chain) was obtained from a study of CD8 T cells in Susac syndrome (dated 2019 in TCRdb). Some background on the complete study: Of the Susac syndrome patients who were sequenced, fewer than ten were in clinical remission while about six had clinically active disease. Susac syndrome patients were therapy-naive, on corticosteroids (some also receiving IVIg), or on IVIg alone at blood withdrawal. Repertoire sequencing was used to test whether CD8+ T cell activation and differentiation in Susac syndrome was antigen driven. CD8+ T cell repertoire clonality was compared between around eleven healthy donors, roughly 14 Susac syndrome patients and 15 multiple sclerosis patients. What the work shows at the level of the full study, not this receptor alone: Looking at Susac-specific public clones, the researchers identified around 15 in the total CD8+ repertoire and roughly 5 in the CD8+ TEMRA repertoire. Clonal expansion was seen in Susac syndrome CD8+ repertoires, peaking in CD8+ TEMRA cells and being greater in clinically active patients than in remitting ones. The study acknowledged that relatively few individuals were included in the TCR sequencing and HLA analysis.

RNA was extracted with the RNeasy kit and roughly 0.5 to 1 ug was reverse transcribed using random hexamers. The immunoSEQ multiplex PCR assay, covering 54 Vbeta and 13 Jbeta segments, was used to amplify TCR beta CDR3 regions. PCR amplification bias was corrected by using a synthetic template baseline for primer optimization and computational correction. As for how the authors treated the data: Reads were annotated to V, D and J genes per IMGT and analyzed with immunoSEQ Analyzer, keeping only productive sequences. Clonality was computed as one minus Shannon entropy normalized by log2 of the number of productive unique sequences. Public and private clones were assessed among the 100 most prevalent clones of each patient and control. Clones were defined as Susac-specific if absent from the healthy and MS cohorts, from 1052 published viral clones and from other ImmuneACCESS disease sequences. TCRdb trimmed public reads at Q25 via fastp, called clones via MiXCR and kept in-frame beta chains. Each CDR3 protein appears once, grouped with its most common genes and DNA. Clone size and V and J calls follow TCRdb, not the original study. Present in this sample are over 100,000 distinct CDR3 sequences, about 93% of which were seen just once. Around 0.28% of the sample comes from the top ten.

As to this clonotype: There is no known antigen for this receptor. No qualities accompany the bases; no much larger clone lies one base away.

High-throughput TCR beta sequencing profiled peripheral blood CD8+ and CD4+ T cells from healthy donors, Susac syndrome patients and multiple sclerosis patients. The Susac syndrome patients fulfilled recently defined diagnostic criteria for either definite or probable disease. Bulk CD8+ and CD4+ T cells were purified by magnetic negative isolation, whereas CD8+ TEMRA cells were enriched by FACS. Blood was collected in EDTA tubes and processed within 24 hours, with PBMCs isolated through density gradient centrifugation. PBMCs intended for TCR sequencing were cryopreserved in liquid nitrogen and were subsequently thawed in a 37 degrees C water bath. A purity of at least 90% was achieved for sorted or isolated CD4+, CD8+ and CD8+ TEMRA cells. This receptor was taken from a human donor with Susac syndrome. Sequenced: CD8+ T cells from PBMCs.

The CDR3: CSVELQGNNYEQYF. The DNA is TGCAGCGTAGAATTACAGGGGAACAACTACGAGCAGTACTTC. The sequence is built from TRBV29-1 and TRBJ2-7; 7 junctional bases match TRBD1. CDR1 and CDR2, looked up from the germline V gene, are SQVTM and ANQGSEA. Trimming accounts for 6 bases at V and 3 bases at J, while the number of junction bases matched to no gene is 11. CDR3 length: 14 amino acids, cysteine to phenylalanine. The kept DNA is CDR3 alone, 42 bases in frame from the first base.